Each of the 25 T cell receptor beta chains below was sequenced from the same sample in a study of blood T cell repertoires in COVID-19. The data were produced by immunoSEQ multiplex PCR, yet TCRdb's version contains in-frame clones alone and is incomplete. The sample holds 210,000 or so clones, 75% to 85% seen once. The sample comprised peripheral blood. These receptors were taken from a man aged 50 to 59 with COVID-19, enrolled during active disease.

V gene TRBV5-5 combines with J gene TRBJ2-5; 12 positions agree with TRBD2. Germline V CDR1 and CDR2: SGHKS, YYEKEE (reference sequence). V trimming: 1 base; J trimming: 1 base; junction bases outside the gene matches: 8. The CDR3 consists of 18 residues. The CDR3 loop reads CASSLPKSSGGAQETQYF. The DNA of the CDR3 is TGTGCCAGCAGCTTGCCCAAGTCTAGCGGGGGGGCCCAAGAGACCCAGTACTTC.

V is TRBV2 and J is TRBJ2-3; 15 bases fit TRBD2. Germline V gene data show CDR1 as SNHLY and CDR2 as FYNNEI. V trimming: 4 bases; J trimming: 3 bases; junction bases outside the gene matches: 2. This CDR3 is built from 16 residues. The CDR3 region has the DNA TGTGCCAGCAGTGCGGGGACTAGCGGGGGGACAGATACGCAGTATTTT. Translation: CASSAGTSGGTDTQYF.

This clone showed up just a few times. This rearrangement joins TRBV7-2 to TRBJ1-3, with a weak D call TRBD1 (5 bases). The CDR3 spans 18 residues. Deletions cut 5 bases from V and 3 bases from J, with 23 bases between. Germline CDR1 is SGHTA and CDR2 is FQGNSA. The CDR3 protein is CASSTIWGFGGGGNTIYF. CDR3 DNA sequence: TGTGCCAGCAGCACTATATGGGGCTTTGGGGGAGGTGGAAACACCATATATTTT.

This clone was counted between two and nine times. V gene TRBV4-2 combines with J gene TRBJ1-6; the D gene is possibly TRBD1 (5 bases). The V gene lost 4 bases and the J gene lost 3 bases, with 10 bases spanning the gap. CDR3 length: 15 amino acids. CDR1 and CDR2 (germline): LGHNA, YNFKEQ. CDR3 sequence (DNA): TGTGCCAGCAGCCCAGGGTCTGACTATAATTCACCCCTCCACTTT. Translating gives CASSPGSDYNSPLHF.

The chain links TRBV6-5 to TRBJ2-3; 10 nucleotides match TRBD1. This CDR3 is 16 amino acids long. V shed 2 bases and J 2 bases; nucleotides not matched to a gene: 4. Germline loops: CDR1 MNHEY, CDR2 SVGAGI. CDR3 loop: CASSYATGGDTDTQYF. The CDR3, as DNA: TGTGCCAGCAGTTACGCGACAGGGGGCGACACAGATACGCAGTATTTT.

This clone was detected only once. The chain carries TRBV10-3 and TRBJ1-1, with D possibly TRBD1 on 6 matching bases. Germline CDR1 is ENHRY and CDR2 is SYGVKD. This CDR3 region has 17 residues. V gave up 0 bases and J gave up 0 bases, with 14 bases separating them. CDR3 region: CAISESGAGQMNTEAFF. For the CDR3, the DNA is TGTGCCATCAGTGAGTCGGGGGCTGGACAAATGAACACTGAAGCTTTCTTT.

The chain combines TRBV5-6 with TRBJ2-3, with 9 bases aligning to TRBD1. The V and J ends lost 2 bases and 4 bases, in that order; junction bases with no gene match: 8. Germline V gives CDR1 SGHDT, CDR2 YYEEEE. CDR3 length equals 16 residues. The CDR3: CASSFRDRVKPDTQYF. The CDR3 coding sequence is TGTGCCAGCAGCTTCAGGGACAGGGTGAAGCCAGATACGCAGTATTTT. The variable domain in full, with the rest retrieved from reference TRBV5-6 and TRBJ2-3, is DAGVTQSPTHLIKTRGQQVTLRCSPKSGHDTVSWYQQALGQGPQFIFQYYEEEERQRGNFPDRFSGHQFPNYSSELNVNALLLGDSALYLCASSFRDRVKPDTQYFGPGTRLTVL.

The chain is built from TRBV4-3 and TRBJ2-7; 14 bases match TRBD2. CDR1 and CDR2 from the germline V gene are LGHNA and YSLEER. V lost 3 bases, J lost 3 bases, and 7 bases stayed unmatched. There are 17 residues in the CDR3. CDR3 DNA: TGCGCCAGCAGCCACCTACCTGGGACTAGCGGGGGCTACGAGCAGTACTTC. Its protein is CASSHLPGTSGGYEQYF.

This sequence joins TRBV28 and TRBJ1-5; 8 bases match TRBD1. CDR3 length equals 15 residues. CDR1 MDHEN and CDR2 SYDVKM come from the germline V gene. With 6 bases clipped from V and 6 bases from J, the junction kept 10 bases outside the gene matches. In DNA form, the CDR3 reads TGTGCCAGCAGCTCCGGACAGGGTGTTACTCAGCCCCAGCATTTT. Amino acid sequence: CASSSGQGVTQPQHF.

This clone was picked up one time. The V gene is TRBV11-3, the J gene TRBJ2-1, with 7 nucleotides matching TRBD2. J gave up 0 bases and V 0 bases, and 8 bases lay outside the gene matches. The CDR3 is 18 amino acids. CDR1 and CDR2 from the germline V gene are SGHNT and YENEEA. CDR3 bases: TGTGCCAGCAGCTTAGATGGTACCGGGGGGAGCTCCTACAATGAGCAGTTCTTC. Its translation: CASSLDGTGGSSYNEQFF.

A few counts support this clone. The V call is TRBV7-2, the J call TRBJ1-5, with TRBD1 identical over 8 bases. Unmatched junction bases numbered 7, after V lost 5 bases and J lost 7 bases. CDR3 length: 14 amino acids. In germline, CDR1 is SGHTA, CDR2 FQGNSA. CDR3 residues: CASSNRQGRQPQHF. In nucleotides, the CDR3 is TGTGCCAGCAGCAACCGACAGGGGCGGCAGCCCCAGCATTTT.

This chain uses TRBV30 with TRBJ2-3; TRBD1 matches 7 bases. CDR1 is GTSNPN, CDR2 SVGIG, per germline (reference sequence). The ends lost 4 bases at V and 0 bases at J; junction bases unmatched: 7. The CDR3 is made up of 15 amino acids. This CDR3 is CAWTPGQASTDTQYF. CDR3 coding DNA: TGTGCCTGGACCCCCGGACAGGCTAGCACAGATACGCAGTATTTT. The full variable domain, in which reference TRBV30 and TRBJ2-3 provide the parts outside the CDR3, is SQTIHQWPATLVQPVGSPLSLECTVEGTSNPNLYWYRQAAGRGLQLLFYSVGIGQISSEVPQNLSASRPQDRQFILSSKKLLLSDSGFYLCAWTPGQASTDTQYFGPGTRLTVL.

The chain couples TRBV11-2 to TRBJ2-5; 10 bases map to TRBD2. The CDR3 is 15 residues long. The V gene's germline CDR1 is SGHAT and CDR2 FQNNGV. The junction had 7 bases not matched to a gene; V was cut back by 4 bases and J by 5 bases. CDR3 amino acids: CASSWTSGRVETQYF. CDR3 nucleotide sequence: TGTGCCAGCAGCTGGACTAGCGGTAGGGTCGAGACCCAGTACTTC.

The V call is TRBV29-1, the J call TRBJ2-1; D call uncertain. Between the trimmed V and J ends, which lost 4 bases and 8 bases, there was a span of 18 bases. The germline CDR1 and CDR2 sequences are SQVTM and ANQGSEA. The CDR3 runs 14 residues. The CDR3 here is CSVASRSHFDEQFF. CDR3 coding DNA: TGCAGCGTTGCTTCCCGGTCCCATTTTGATGAGCAGTTCTTC.

This clone appeared once. The rearrangement links TRBV5-1 to TRBJ1-1; D is perhaps TRBD1 (6 bases). The germline V gene has CDR1 SGHRS and CDR2 YFSETQ. V lost 0 bases and J 4 bases, leaving 10 bases between the germline ends. The CDR3 is 14 residues long. The CDR3 loop is CASSLAGRGTEAFF. CDR3 nucleotide sequence: TGCGCCAGCAGCTTGGCAGGCAGGGGCACTGAAGCTTTCTTT.

The rearrangement links TRBV12-3 or TRBV12-4 to TRBJ2-7; possibly TRBD2 for D (5 bases). Trimming took off 6 bases at V and 11 bases at J, with 17 bases between the two ends. The CDR3 is 12 amino acids. The CDR3 here is CASSLMEVGKYF. CDR3 DNA sequence: TGTGCCAGCAGCCTAATGGAGGTGGGGAAGTACTTC.

The gene calls are TRBV27 and TRBJ1-1, with D possibly matching TRBD1 (5 bases). The V and J ends lost 6 bases and 10 bases respectively, with 12 bases between them. Germline CDR1 MNHEY, CDR2 SMNVEV (reference sequence). The CDR3 loop spans 11 amino acids. The CDR3 is CASRKGVVAFF. The CDR3 DNA follows: TGTGCCAGCAGGAAAGGGGTGGTAGCTTTCTTT.

This chain uses TRBV10-3 with TRBJ2-3; 16 bases match TRBD2. This CDR3 comprises 17 residues. The junction had 8 bases not matched to a gene; V was cut back by 8 bases and J by 3 bases. Germline values: CDR1 ENHRY, CDR2 SYGVKD. In DNA form, the CDR3 reads TGTGCCATCGGAACCGGGACTAGCGGGGGGGAGACAGATACGCAGTATTTT. Amino acid sequence: CAIGTGTSGGETDTQYF.

The gene calls are TRBV15 and TRBJ2-7; TRBD2 agrees at 7 bases. V shed 1 base, J shed 1 base, and the junction held 7 bases outside the gene matches. The CDR3 has 16 amino acids. Germline assignment: CDR1 LNHNV and CDR2 YYDKDF (reference sequence). DNA of the CDR3: TGTGCCACCAGCAGAGGGTGGGGGGGTCGGTCCTACGAGCAGTACTTC. Protein: CATSRGWGGRSYEQYF.

The chain carries TRBV14 and TRBJ2-3, with 7 positions matching TRBD1. This CDR3 contains 14 residues. J lost 4 bases, V lost 1 base, and 2 bases had no gene match. CDR1 SGHDN and CDR2 FVKESK come from the germline V gene. Written as DNA, the CDR3 is TGTGCCAGCAGCCAAGTAGGGGGCGCAGATACGCAGTATTTT. This gives the protein CASSQVGGADTQYF.

The rearrangement uses TRBV4-2 and TRBJ1-2; D gene ambiguous. The CDR3 extends over 15 amino acids. Germline values: CDR1 LGHNA, CDR2 YNFKEQ. V lost 0 bases and J 0 bases, leaving 8 bases between the germline ends. The CDR3 region has the DNA TGTGCCAGCAGCCAAGATCAGGTTGCTAACTATGGCTACACCTTC. Translation gives CASSQDQVANYGYTF.

The J gene is TRBJ2-2, the V gene TRBV5-1; D is unclear. In germline, CDR1 is SGHRS, CDR2 YFSETQ. The CDR3 sequence is 15 residues long. V was shortened by 2 bases and J by 1 base, with 9 bases between the two germline ends. CDR3 residues: CASSFAVMNTGELFF. The CDR3 DNA follows: TGCGCCAGCAGCTTCGCGGTCATGAACACCGGGGAGCTGTTTTTT.

This chain links TRBV5-1 with TRBJ2-1; perhaps TRBD2 as D (5 bases). In germline, CDR1 is SGHRS, CDR2 YFSETQ. This CDR3 is built from 13 residues. V dropped 0 bases and J dropped 6 bases, with 7 bases sitting between them. The CDR3 loop is CASSLGTGNEQFF. In DNA, the CDR3 is TGCGCCAGCAGCTTGGGGACTGGCAATGAGCAGTTCTTC.

The chain carries TRBV18 and TRBJ2-1, with TRBD1 matching over 7 bases. The germline CDR1 and CDR2 sequences are KGHSH and LQKENI. The CDR3 is 17 amino acids. The V segment lost 5 bases and the J segment 2 bases; nucleotides outside the gene matches: 12. CDR3 residues: CASSTRLDRAPYNEQFF. DNA for the CDR3: TGTGCCAGCTCAACCCGTCTCGACAGGGCCCCCTACAATGAGCAGTTCTTC.

The V call is TRBV28, the J call TRBJ1-2; D is uncertain. CDR1 is MDHEN and CDR2 is SYDVKM in the germline V gene. This CDR3 is 11 amino acids long. Trimming pared 3 bases from V and 8 bases from J, leaving 7 bases between. The DNA for the CDR3 is TGTGCCAGCAGTTTTCTCTCCGGCTACACCTTC. Translating it yields CASSFLSGYTF.